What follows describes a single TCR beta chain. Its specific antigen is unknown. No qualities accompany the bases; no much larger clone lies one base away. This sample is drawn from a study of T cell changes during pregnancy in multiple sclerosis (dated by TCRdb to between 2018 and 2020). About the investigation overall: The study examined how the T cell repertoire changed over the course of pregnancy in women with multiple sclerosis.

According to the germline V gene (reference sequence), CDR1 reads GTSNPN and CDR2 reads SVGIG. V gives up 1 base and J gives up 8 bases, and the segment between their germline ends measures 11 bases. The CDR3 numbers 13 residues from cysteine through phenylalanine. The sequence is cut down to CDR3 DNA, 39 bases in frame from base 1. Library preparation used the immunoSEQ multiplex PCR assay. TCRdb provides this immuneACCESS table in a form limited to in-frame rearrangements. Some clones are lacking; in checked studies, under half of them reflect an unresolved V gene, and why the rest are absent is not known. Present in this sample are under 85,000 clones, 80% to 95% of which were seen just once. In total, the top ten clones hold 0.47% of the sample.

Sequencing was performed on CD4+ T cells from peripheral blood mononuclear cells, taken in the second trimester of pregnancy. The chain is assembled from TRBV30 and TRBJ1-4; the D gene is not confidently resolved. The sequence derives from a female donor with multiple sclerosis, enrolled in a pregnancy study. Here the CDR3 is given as CAWSGAVLEKLFF. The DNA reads TGTGCCTGGAGTGGAGCGGTTTTAGAAAAACTGTTTTTT.